A selection of T cell receptor beta chains follows, all from one sample in a study of blood T cell repertoires in COVID-19. Produced via immunoSEQ multiplex PCR; TCRdb's table is partial and in-frame only. The data contain under 200,000 clones, 84% of them singletons. Sequencing was performed on peripheral blood. These receptors were obtained from a man aged 35-49 years who had recovered from COVID-19. Each CDR3 is given without its conserved first and last residue. A D gene is named only where the DNA matches it firmly.

d_call,v_call,cdr3_aa
NA,TRBV9,ASSPGVVDNEQF
NA,TRBV30,AWSVQGYEQY
NA,TRBV4-3,ASSQDEYRSYEQY
NA,TRBV5-5,ASSFVESGTGELF
TRBD1,TRBV12-5,ASGLGGGRTQY
NA,TRBV7-2,ASSLNARAEAF
TRBD2,TRBV4-3,ASSPGLAGPFEQF
NA,TRBV21-1,ASRRNPFNEKLF
TRBD2,TRBV11-2,ASSSPRAGGHYNEQF
TRBD1,TRBV24-1,ATSDPSGTGSTDTQY
NA,TRBV19,ASRFTGSDNEQF
TRBD1,TRBV7-9,ASRPGQGYNEQF
TRBD2,TRBV10-3,AARRAGGGETQY
TRBD1,TRBV16,ASSQFRGSNEQF
TRBD1,TRBV30,AWSRQGYNEQF
NA,TRBV4-1,ASSQDRGGTQH
TRBD2,TRBV11-2,ASSLGSGGNIQY
NA,TRBV4-3,ASSPTRNQETQY
NA,TRBV29-1,SVEGDILASYNEQF
NA,TRBV28,ASSPPSPDSTDTQY
TRBD2,TRBV5-1,ASSRNPLAGTYNEQF
NA,TRBV2,ASAGVRETQY
NA,TRBV3-1/TRBV3-2,ASSDPRQGGPNEQF
NA,TRBV5-1,ASSTTAGYNEQF
NA,TRBV19,ASSIMTGVQT
TRBD2,TRBV27,ASRIGRGGGAYEQY
NA,TRBV19,ASSTTPDTQY
NA,TRBV7-8,ASSLRGAEETQY
NA,TRBV5-6,ASSFLGAGKSGTQY
TRBD1,TRBV27,ASSLGQELTPQH
NA,TRBV5-1,ASSFSGTPDYGYT
TRBD1,TRBV4-3,ASSQIQGSTYGYT
NA,TRBV5-5,ASGWAGTGSSEQY
TRBD1,TRBV10-3,AISEWERGLFT
TRBD1,TRBV9,ASSPGQGRSEQY
TRBD1,TRBV30,AWMTGTYNEQF
NA,TRBV30,AWGTGGNSGANVLT
NA,TRBV5-6,ASSFTRGGRYNEQF
TRBD1,TRBV6-2/TRBV6-3,ASSYSLWTGTGDIGETQY
NA,TRBV12-3/TRBV12-4,ASRRGTYEQY
TRBD1,TRBV10-2,ATGGQLVYGYT
TRBD2,TRBV4-3,ASSQFLAGGLTDTQY
NA,TRBV15,ATTSLMGLVQY
NA,TRBV6-5,ASSYSSRGIKAQY
TRBD2,TRBV4-1,ASSQDRGEGYEQY
NA,TRBV6-6,ASSPDGLYGYT
TRBD2,TRBV5-6,ASSPLAGVSNEQF
NA,TRBV28,ASSETDNYGYT
NA,TRBV28,ASTTGAYEQY
NA,TRBV7-9,ASTSPQAYEQY
NA,TRBV14,ASSQVGVGKLF
TRBD2,TRBV3-1/TRBV3-2,ASSPHLGREVGEQY
TRBD2,TRBV7-2,ASSSGLAESRLLYNEQF
NA,TRBV14,ASSQTTNTIY
NA,TRBV27,ASSLSSSMNTEAF
TRBD2,TRBV10-3,AISDPTSGSYEQY